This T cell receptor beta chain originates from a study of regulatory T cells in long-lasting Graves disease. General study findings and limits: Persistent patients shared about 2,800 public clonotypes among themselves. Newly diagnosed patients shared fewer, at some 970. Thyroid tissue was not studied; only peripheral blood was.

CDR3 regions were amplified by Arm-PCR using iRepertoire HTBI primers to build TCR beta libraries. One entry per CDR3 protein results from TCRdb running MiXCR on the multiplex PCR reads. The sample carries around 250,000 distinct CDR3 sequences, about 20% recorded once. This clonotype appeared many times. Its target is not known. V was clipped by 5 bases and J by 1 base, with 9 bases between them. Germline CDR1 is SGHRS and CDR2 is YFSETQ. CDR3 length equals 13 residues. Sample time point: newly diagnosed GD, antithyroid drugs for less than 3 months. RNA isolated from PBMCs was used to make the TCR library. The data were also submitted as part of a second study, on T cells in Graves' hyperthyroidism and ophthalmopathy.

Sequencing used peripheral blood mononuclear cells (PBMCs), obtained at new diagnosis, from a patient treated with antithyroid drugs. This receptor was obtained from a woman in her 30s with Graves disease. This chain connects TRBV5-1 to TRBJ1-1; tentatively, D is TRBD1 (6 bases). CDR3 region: CASSWTANTEAFF. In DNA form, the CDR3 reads TGCGCCAGCAGTTGGACAGCGAACACTGAAGCTTTCTTT.